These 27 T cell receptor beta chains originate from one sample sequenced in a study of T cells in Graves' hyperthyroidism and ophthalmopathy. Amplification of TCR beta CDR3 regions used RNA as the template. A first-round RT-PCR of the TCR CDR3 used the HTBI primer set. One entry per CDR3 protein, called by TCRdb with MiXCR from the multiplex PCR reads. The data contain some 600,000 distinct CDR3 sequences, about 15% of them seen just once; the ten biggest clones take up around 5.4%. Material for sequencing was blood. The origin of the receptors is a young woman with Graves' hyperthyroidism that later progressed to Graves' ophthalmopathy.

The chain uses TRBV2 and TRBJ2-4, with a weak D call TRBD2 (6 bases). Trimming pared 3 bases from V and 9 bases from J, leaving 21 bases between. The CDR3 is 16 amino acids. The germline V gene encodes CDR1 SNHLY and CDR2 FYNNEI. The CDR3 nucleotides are TGTGCCAGCAGTGAGTGGGGGGTCGGGCAGGGCCGCATTCAGTACTTC. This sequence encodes CASSEWGVGQGRIQYF.

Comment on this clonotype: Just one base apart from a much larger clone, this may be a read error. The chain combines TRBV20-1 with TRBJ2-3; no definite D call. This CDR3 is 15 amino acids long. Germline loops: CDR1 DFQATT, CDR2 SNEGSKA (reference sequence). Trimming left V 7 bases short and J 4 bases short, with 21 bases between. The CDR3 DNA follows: TGCAGTGTTAGTTCGAAGAGCGTATACGCAGATACGCAGTATTTT. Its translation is CSVSSKSVYADTQYF.

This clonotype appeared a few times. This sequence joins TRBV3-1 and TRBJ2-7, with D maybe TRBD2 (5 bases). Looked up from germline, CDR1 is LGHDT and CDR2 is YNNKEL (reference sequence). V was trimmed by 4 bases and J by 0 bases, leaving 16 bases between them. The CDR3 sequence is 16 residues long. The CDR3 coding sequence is TGTGCCAGCAGCCCCGATAGCGCAGGCGGCTCCTACGAGCAGTACTTC. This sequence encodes CASSPDSAGGSYEQYF.

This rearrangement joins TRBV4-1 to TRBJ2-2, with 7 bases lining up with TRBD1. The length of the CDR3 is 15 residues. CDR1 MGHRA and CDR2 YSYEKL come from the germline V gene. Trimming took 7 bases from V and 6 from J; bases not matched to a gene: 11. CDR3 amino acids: CASNRGQGWAGELFF. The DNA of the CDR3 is TGCGCCAGCAATAGGGGGCAAGGTTGGGCCGGGGAGCTGTTTTTT.

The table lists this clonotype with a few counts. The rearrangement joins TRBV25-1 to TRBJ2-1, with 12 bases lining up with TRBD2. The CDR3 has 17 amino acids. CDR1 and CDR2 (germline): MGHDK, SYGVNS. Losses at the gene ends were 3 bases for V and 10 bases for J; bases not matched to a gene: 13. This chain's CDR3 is CASSDPHLAGGPGEQFF. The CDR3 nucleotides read TGTGCCAGCAGTGACCCTCACCTAGCGGGAGGGCCAGGGGAGCAGTTCTTC.

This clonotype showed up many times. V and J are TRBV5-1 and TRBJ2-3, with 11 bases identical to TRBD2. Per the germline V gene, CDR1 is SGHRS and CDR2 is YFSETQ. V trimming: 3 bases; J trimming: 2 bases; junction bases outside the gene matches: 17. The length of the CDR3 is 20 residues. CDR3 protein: CASSYPSTSGKGPPTDTQYF. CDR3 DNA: TGCGCCAGCAGCTACCCTTCGACTAGCGGGAAAGGCCCACCCACAGATACGCAGTATTTT.

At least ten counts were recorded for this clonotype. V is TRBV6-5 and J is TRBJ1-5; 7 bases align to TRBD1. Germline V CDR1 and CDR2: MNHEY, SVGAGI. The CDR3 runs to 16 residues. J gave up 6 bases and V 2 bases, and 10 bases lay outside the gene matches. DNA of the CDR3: TGTGCCAGCAGTTACAACCATACTGAGGGGGCTCAGCCCCAGCATTTT. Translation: CASSYNHTEGAQPQHF.

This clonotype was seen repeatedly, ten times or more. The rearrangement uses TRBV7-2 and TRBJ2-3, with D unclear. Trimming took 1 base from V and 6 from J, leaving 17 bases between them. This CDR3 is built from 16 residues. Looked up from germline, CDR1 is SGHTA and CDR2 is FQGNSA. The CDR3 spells CASSLEGRAAPDTQYF. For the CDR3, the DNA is TGTGCCAGCAGCTTAGAGGGTCGGGCCGCGCCGGATACGCAGTATTTT.

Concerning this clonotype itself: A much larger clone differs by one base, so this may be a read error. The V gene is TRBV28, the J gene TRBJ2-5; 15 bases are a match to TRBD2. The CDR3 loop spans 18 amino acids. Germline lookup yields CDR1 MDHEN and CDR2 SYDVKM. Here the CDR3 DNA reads TGTGCCAGCAGTCCCGGACTAGCGGGAGGGCAGGGGCAAGAGACCCAGTGCTTC. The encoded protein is CASSPGLAGGQGQETQCF.

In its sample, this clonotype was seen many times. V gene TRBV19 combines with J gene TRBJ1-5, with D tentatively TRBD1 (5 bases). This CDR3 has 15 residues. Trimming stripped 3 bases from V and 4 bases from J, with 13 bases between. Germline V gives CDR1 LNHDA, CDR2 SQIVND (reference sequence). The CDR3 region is CASSMDQGRNQPQHF. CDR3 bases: TGTGCCAGTAGTATGGATCAGGGACGGAATCAGCCCCAGCATTTT.

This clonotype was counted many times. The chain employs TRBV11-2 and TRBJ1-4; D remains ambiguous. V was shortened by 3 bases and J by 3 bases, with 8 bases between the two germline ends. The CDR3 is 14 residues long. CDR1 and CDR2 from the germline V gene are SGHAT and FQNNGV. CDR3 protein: CASSLWGSNEKLFF. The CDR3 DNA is TGTGCCAGCAGCTTGTGGGGATCTAATGAAAAACTGTTTTTT. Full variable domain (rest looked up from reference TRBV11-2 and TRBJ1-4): EAGVAQSPRYKIIEKRQSVAFWCNPISGHATLYWYQQILGQGPKLLIQFQNNGVVDDSQLPKDRFSAERLKGVDSTLKIQPAKLEDSAVYLCASSLWGSNEKLFFGSGTQLSVL.

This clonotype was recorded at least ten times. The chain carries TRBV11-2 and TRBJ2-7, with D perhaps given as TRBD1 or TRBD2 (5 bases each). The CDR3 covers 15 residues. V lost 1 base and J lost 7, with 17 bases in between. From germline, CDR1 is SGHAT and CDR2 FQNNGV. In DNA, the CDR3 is TGTGCCAGCAGCTTAGCGGGGCACACTCCGGGGGAGCAGTACTTC. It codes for CASSLAGHTPGEQYF.

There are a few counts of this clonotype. CDR3 in amino acids: CASRTGGGADTQYF. The CDR3 DNA sequence: TGTGCCAGCAGGACTGGAGGAGGGGCAGATACGCAGTATTTT. The V call is TRBV7-6, the J call TRBJ2-3; D perhaps matches TRBD2 (6 bases). The CDR3 is 14 residues long. The germline V and J ends were trimmed by 6 bases and 4 bases, with 14 bases remaining between them. The V gene's germline CDR1 is SGHVS and CDR2 FNYEAQ. The full variable domain, rest sourced from reference TRBV7-6 and TRBJ2-3, is GAGVSQSPRYKVTKRGQDVALRCDPISGHVSLYWYRQALGQGPEFLTYFNYEAQQDKSGLPNDRFSAERPEGSISTLTIQRTEQRDSAMYRCASRTGGGADTQYFGPGTRLTVL.

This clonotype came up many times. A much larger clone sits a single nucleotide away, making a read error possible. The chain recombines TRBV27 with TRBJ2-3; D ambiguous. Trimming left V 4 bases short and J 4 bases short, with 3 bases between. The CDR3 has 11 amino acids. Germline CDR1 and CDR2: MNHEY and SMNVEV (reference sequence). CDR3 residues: CASSYSDTQYF. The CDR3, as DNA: TGTGCCAGCAGTTACTCAGATACGCAGTATTTT.

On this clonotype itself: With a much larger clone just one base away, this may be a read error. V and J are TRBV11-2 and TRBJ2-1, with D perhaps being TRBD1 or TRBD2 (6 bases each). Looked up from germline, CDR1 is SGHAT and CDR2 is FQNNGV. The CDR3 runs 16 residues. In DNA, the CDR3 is TGTGCCAGCAGCTTTTTTGAGGGGGGAACCGGGAATGGGCAGTTCTTC. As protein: CASSFFEGGTGNGQFF.

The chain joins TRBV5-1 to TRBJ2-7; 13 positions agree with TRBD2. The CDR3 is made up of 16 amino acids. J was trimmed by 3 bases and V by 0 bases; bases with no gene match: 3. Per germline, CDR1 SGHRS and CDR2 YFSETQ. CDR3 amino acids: CASSLGGTSGNYEQYF. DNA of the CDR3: TGCGCCAGCAGCTTGGGGGGGACTAGCGGGAACTACGAGCAGTACTTC.

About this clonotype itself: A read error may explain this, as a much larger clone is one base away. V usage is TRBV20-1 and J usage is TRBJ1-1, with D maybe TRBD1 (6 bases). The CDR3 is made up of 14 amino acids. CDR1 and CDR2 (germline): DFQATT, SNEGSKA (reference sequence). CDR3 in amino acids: CSARVGAPNTEASF. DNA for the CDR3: TGCAGTGCTAGAGTGGGGGCGCCGAACACTGAAGCTTCCTTT.

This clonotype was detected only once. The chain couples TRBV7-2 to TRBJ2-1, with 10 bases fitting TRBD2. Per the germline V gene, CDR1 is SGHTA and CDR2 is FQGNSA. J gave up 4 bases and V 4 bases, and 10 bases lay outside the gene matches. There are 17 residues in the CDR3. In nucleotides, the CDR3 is TGTGCCAGCAGCTCCGGGGGTACTAGCGGGATTTACAATGAGCAGTTCTTC. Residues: CASSSGGTSGIYNEQFF.

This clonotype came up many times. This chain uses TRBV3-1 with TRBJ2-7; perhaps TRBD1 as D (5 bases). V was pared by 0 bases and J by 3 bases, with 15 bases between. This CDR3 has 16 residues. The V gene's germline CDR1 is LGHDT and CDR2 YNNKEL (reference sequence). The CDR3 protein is CASSQDLEDTFYEQYF. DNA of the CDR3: TGTGCCAGCAGCCAAGATCTCGAGGACACATTCTACGAGCAGTACTTC.

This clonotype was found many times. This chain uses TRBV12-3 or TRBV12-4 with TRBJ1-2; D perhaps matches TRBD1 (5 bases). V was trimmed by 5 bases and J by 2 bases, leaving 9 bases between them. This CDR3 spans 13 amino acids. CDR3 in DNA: TGTGCCAGCAGTAAGGGACGGAACTATGGCTACACCTTC. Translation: CASSKGRNYGYTF.

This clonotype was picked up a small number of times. DNA of the CDR3: TGTGCCAGCAGCACGGCCCTAGCGGGAGCAGATACGCAGTATTTT. This encodes CASSTALAGADTQYF. The V call is TRBV7-2, the J call TRBJ2-3; TRBD2 matches at 10 bases. Germline loops: CDR1 SGHTA, CDR2 FQGNSA. The CDR3 runs to 15 residues. V shed 5 bases and J 4 bases; nucleotides not matched to a gene: 6.

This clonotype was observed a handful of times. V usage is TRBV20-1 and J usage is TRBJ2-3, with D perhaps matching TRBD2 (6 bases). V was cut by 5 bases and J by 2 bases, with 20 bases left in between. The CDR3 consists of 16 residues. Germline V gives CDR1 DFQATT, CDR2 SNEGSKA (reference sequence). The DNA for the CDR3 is TGCAGTGCTGGATTGTTTCTGCGGGGTTCCACAGATACGCAGTATTTT. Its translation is CSAGLFLRGSTDTQYF.

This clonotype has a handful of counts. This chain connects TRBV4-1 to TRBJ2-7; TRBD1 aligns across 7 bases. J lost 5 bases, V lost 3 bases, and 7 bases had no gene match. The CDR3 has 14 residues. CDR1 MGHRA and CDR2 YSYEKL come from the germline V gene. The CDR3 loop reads CASSQPTGSHEQYF. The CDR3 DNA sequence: TGCGCCAGCAGCCAGCCGACAGGGTCCCACGAGCAGTACTTC.

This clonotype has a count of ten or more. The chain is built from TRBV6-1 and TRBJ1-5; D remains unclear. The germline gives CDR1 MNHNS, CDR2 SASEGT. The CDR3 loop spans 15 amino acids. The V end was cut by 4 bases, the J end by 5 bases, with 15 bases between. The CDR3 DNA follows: TGTGCCAGCAGTGTCACCCGTCAGGAGGATCAGCCCCAGCATTTT. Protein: CASSVTRQEDQPQHF.

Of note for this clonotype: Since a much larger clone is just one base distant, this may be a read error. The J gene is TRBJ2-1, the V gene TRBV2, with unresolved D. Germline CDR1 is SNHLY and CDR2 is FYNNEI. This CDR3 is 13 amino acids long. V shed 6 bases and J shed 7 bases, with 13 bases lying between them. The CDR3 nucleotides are TGTGCCAGCAGCTTGTTTATGGGGAATGAGCAGTTCTTC. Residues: CASSLFMGNEQFF.

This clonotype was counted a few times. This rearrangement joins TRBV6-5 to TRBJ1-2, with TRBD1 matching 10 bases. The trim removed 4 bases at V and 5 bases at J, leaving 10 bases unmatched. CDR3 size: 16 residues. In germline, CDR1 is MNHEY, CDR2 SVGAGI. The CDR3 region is CASSSQRGGQGYGYTF. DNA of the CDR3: TGTGCCAGCAGTTCCCAAAGGGGGGGACAGGGGTATGGCTACACCTTC.

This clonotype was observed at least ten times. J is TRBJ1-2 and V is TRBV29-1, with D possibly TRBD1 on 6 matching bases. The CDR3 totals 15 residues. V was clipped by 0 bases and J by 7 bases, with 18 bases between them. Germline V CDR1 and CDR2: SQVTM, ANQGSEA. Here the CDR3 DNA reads TGCAGCGTTGAAGATGGTGGCAGGGGAGCGGGTGGCTACACCTTC. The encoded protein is CSVEDGGRGAGGYTF.